A single sample gave rise to the 23 T cell receptor beta chains below, sequenced in a study of T cell repertoires in cytomegalovirus infection. A single record per CDR3 protein comes from TCRdb applying MiXCR to the reads. The sample has just over 150,000 distinct CDR3 sequences, less than 25% seen once. The sequencing input was PBMCs. The receptor source for this set is a human donor in good health (CMV status not recorded). Some clones in this sample may be carry-over from other donors' samples.

This clonotype occurred many times. The chain employs TRBV20-1 and TRBJ2-7; 7 nucleotides align to TRBD1. This CDR3 has 13 residues. Germline V lookup: CDR1 DFQATT, CDR2 SNEGSKA (reference sequence). Trimming at V came to 5 bases and at J to 6 bases, leaving 10 bases not matched to a gene. DNA of the CDR3: TGCAGTGCTTCTGACGGACAGGCCGCCGAGCAGTACTTC. It specifies CSASDGQAAEQYF.

This clonotype was seen at least ten times. The V and J genes are TRBV11-2 and TRBJ2-2, with no clear D. Germline V gene sequence: CDR1 SGHAT, CDR2 FQNNGV. CDR3 length: 15 residues. The V end was cut by 5 bases, the J end by 4 bases, with 14 bases between. The CDR3 bases are TGTGCCAGCAGCCCCACCGGCCTCGGCACCGGGGAGCTGTTTTTT. This translates into CASSPTGLGTGELFF. Full variable domain (missing parts from reference TRBV11-2 and TRBJ2-2): EAGVAQSPRYKIIEKRQSVAFWCNPISGHATLYWYQQILGQGPKLLIQFQNNGVVDDSQLPKDRFSAERLKGVDSTLKIQPAKLEDSAVYLCASSPTGLGTGELFFGEGSRLTVL.

This chain uses TRBV28 with TRBJ2-2; 7 bases fit TRBD1. Germline V gives CDR1 MDHEN, CDR2 SYDVKM. CDR3 length equals 14 residues. V lost 3 bases to trimming and J lost 7 bases; unmatched junction nucleotides: 5. As DNA, the CDR3 is TGTGCCAGCAGTTTGACAGGGCGATACGGGGAGCTGTTTTTT. Amino acids: CASSLTGRYGELFF.

This clonotype was detected only a few times. The chain carries TRBV28 and TRBJ1-1, with D possibly being TRBD1 (5 bases). CDR1 is MDHEN and CDR2 is SYDVKM in the germline V gene. V gave up 3 bases and J gave up 3 bases, with 11 bases separating them. This CDR3 comprises 14 residues. The CDR3 region has the DNA TGTGCCAGCAGTTTTTGGGGGTCGGACACTGAAGCTTTCTTT. Residues: CASSFWGSDTEAFF. The full variable domain, with the rest looked up from reference TRBV28 and TRBJ1-1, is DVKVTQSSRYLVKRTGEKVFLECVQDMDHENMFWYRQDPGLGLRLIYFSYDVKMKEKGDIPEGYSVSREKKERFSLILESASTNQTSMYLCASSFWGSDTEAFFGQGTRLTVV.

The CDR3 reads CASSLALMLAGVKDTQYF. CDR3 coding DNA: TGTGCCAGCAGCTTAGCTCTAATGCTAGCGGGAGTGAAAGATACGCAGTATTTT. The chain couples TRBV7-2 to TRBJ2-3; 10 bases are shared with TRBD2. Trimming removed 0 bases from V and 5 bases from J; junction bases left unmatched: 11. Per germline, CDR1 SGHTA and CDR2 FQGNSA. There are 18 residues in the CDR3.

The CDR3 coding sequence is TGCAGCGTCGGGACTAGCGGAGTAGAGACCCAGTACTTC. Protein product: CSVGTSGVETQYF. This chain links TRBV29-1 with TRBJ2-5; TRBD2 matches at 11 bases. Germline V gene lookup returns CDR1 SQVTM and CDR2 ANQGSEA. The CDR3 has 13 amino acids. J gave up 4 bases and V 6 bases, and 4 bases lay outside the gene matches.

V gene TRBV7-9 combines with J gene TRBJ2-1; the match to TRBD2 covers 12 bases. Trimming removed 5 bases from V and 4 bases from J; junction bases left unmatched: 6. The CDR3 contains 16 residues. Looked up from germline, CDR1 is SEHNR and CDR2 is FQNEAQ (reference sequence). CDR3 in DNA: TGTGCCAGCAGCGGACCCGGGACTAGCGGGTACAATGAGCAGTTCTTC. Translation gives CASSGPGTSGYNEQFF.

CDR3 protein: CASSEFRRASNEQFF. CDR3 nucleotide sequence: TGTGCCAGCAGTGAATTCCGAAGGGCCTCCAATGAGCAGTTCTTC. This sequence joins TRBV2 and TRBJ2-1; D not resolved. V dropped 2 bases and J dropped 6 bases, with 14 bases sitting between them. The CDR3 is 15 amino acids. Germline V gives CDR1 SNHLY, CDR2 FYNNEI.

The genes are TRBV7-9 and TRBJ2-7; 7 bases are shared with TRBD1. The V and J ends lost 0 bases and 3 bases, in that order; junction bases with no gene match: 11. The CDR3 length is 17 residues. In germline, CDR1 is SEHNR, CDR2 FQNEAQ (reference sequence). The CDR3 spells CASSLAWQGEGSYEQYF. CDR3 nucleotide sequence: TGTGCCAGCAGCTTAGCTTGGCAGGGGGAAGGGAGCTACGAGCAGTACTTC.

This chain links TRBV2 with TRBJ1-4, with 8 bases matching TRBD1. This CDR3 has 14 amino acids. V was pared by 5 bases and J by 4 bases, with 3 bases of the junction left unmatched. Germline values: CDR1 SNHLY, CDR2 FYNNEI. CDR3 sequence: CASSWTGINEKLFF. CDR3 sequence (DNA): TGTGCCAGCAGTTGGACAGGGATTAATGAAAAACTGTTTTTT.

This clonotype came up a few times. This chain uses TRBV6-8 with TRBJ1-2; TRBD1 aligns across 9 bases. Germline assignment: CDR1 MNHGY and CDR2 SAAAGT. The V segment lost 6 bases and the J segment 4 bases; nucleotides outside the gene matches: 12. The CDR3 spans 16 residues. CDR3 nucleotides: TGTGCCAGCAGCCGACGTCTGGACAGGGGTCCCTATGGCTACACCTTC. Translated, it gives CASSRRLDRGPYGYTF.

This clonotype was found many times. The CDR3, as DNA: TGTGCCAGCAGCTTAATTTTGATGGGGGCCTGGGATACGCAGTATTTT. Translation gives CASSLILMGAWDTQYF. V is TRBV7-9 and J is TRBJ2-3, with D possibly TRBD1 on 6 matching bases. The CDR3 sequence is 16 residues long. V lost 2 bases, J lost 6 bases, and 18 bases lay in between. The V gene's germline CDR1 is SEHNR and CDR2 FQNEAQ (reference sequence).

This clonotype was counted a few times. The chain combines TRBV4-2 with TRBJ2-2; D unclear. The CDR3 totals 13 residues. Germline V gives CDR1 LGHNA, CDR2 YNFKEQ. The V gene lost 0 bases and the J gene lost 4 bases, with 3 bases spanning the gap. The CDR3 here is CASSQDVTGELFF. CDR3 sequence (DNA): TGTGCCAGCAGCCAAGATGTCACCGGGGAGCTGTTTTTT.

This clonotype was counted between two and nine times. The chain joins TRBV7-9 to TRBJ1-6; 9 bases map to TRBD1. The V and J ends lost 5 bases and 6 bases, in that order; junction bases with no gene match: 5. The CDR3 consists of 15 residues. From germline, CDR1 is SEHNR and CDR2 FQNEAQ (reference sequence). CDR3 sequence (DNA): TGTGCCAGCAGCGCCGGGACAGGGCCTAATTCACCCCTCCACTTT. It encodes CASSAGTGPNSPLHF.

Comment on this clonotype: The junction differs from germline at one of its ends, possibly a read error. V is TRBV12-3 or TRBV12-4 and J is TRBJ1-5; D is unresolved. This CDR3 is 15 amino acids long. CDR3 residues: CACSLSGVGDQPQHF. DNA of the CDR3: TGTGCCTGCAGTTTATCTGGGGTGGGCGATCAGCCCCAGCATTTT.

This clonotype was seen repeatedly, ten times or more. The chain couples TRBV28 to TRBJ2-1; 11 bases fit TRBD2. The V and J ends lost 5 bases and 5 bases, in that order; junction bases with no gene match: 8. The germline V gene encodes CDR1 MDHEN and CDR2 SYDVKM. The CDR3 runs to 16 residues. In DNA, the CDR3 is TGTGCCAGCAGTGCCACCGGGACTAGCGGAAACAATGAGCAGTTCTTC. This codes for CASSATGTSGNNEQFF.

The table lists this clonotype with a few counts. The chain joins TRBV15 to TRBJ1-1; D not resolved. CDR1 is LNHNV, CDR2 YYDKDF, per germline (reference sequence). Trimming left V 7 bases short and J 5 bases short, with 17 bases between. The CDR3 runs 14 residues. CDR3 DNA: TGTGCCACCATCGGGAGGGAAGGAAAAACTGAAGCTTTCTTT. Amino acid sequence: CATIGREGKTEAFF.

This clonotype appeared many times. The V gene is TRBV7-8, the J gene TRBJ2-2; D is unclear. The CDR3 is 13 residues long. Trimming pared 2 bases from V and 3 bases from J, leaving 4 bases between. Germline CDR1 and CDR2: SGHVS and FQNEAQ. The CDR3 coding sequence is TGTGCCAGCAGCTTACGACACACCGGGGAGCTGTTTTTT. It translates to CASSLRHTGELFF.

This clonotype appeared many times. The chain joins TRBV7-2 to TRBJ2-1; 10 nucleotides line up with TRBD2. After removal of 2 bases from V and 7 bases from J, the junction contained 5 bases not matched to a gene. The CDR3 is 15 amino acids. CDR1 is SGHTA and CDR2 is FQGNSA in the germline V gene. The CDR3 loop is CASSLKAGGGNEQFF. In DNA, the CDR3 is TGTGCCAGCAGCTTAAAAGCGGGGGGGGGGAATGAGCAGTTCTTC.

The chain joins TRBV6-5 to TRBJ2-7; TRBD1 is a possible D gene (6 bases). Trimming took 6 bases from V and 2 from J, leaving 14 bases between them. CDR1 MNHEY and CDR2 SVGAGI come from the germline V gene. The CDR3 runs to 14 residues. The CDR3 protein is CASRPTGQTYEQYF. For the CDR3, the DNA is TGTGCCAGCAGACCGACAGGACAAACCTACGAGCAGTACTTC.

The chain carries TRBV28 and TRBJ2-1; D ambiguous. V shed 2 bases and J shed 0 bases, with 17 bases lying between them. Germline V CDR1 and CDR2: MDHEN, SYDVKM. The CDR3 totals 18 residues. CDR3 sequence (DNA): TGTGCCAGCAGTTTAAGGCTCTTCGGGTACAGCTCCTACAATGAGCAGTTCTTC. The encoded protein is CASSLRLFGYSSYNEQFF.

The chain couples TRBV25-1 to TRBJ2-5; D uncertain. Per the germline V gene, CDR1 is MGHDK and CDR2 is SYGVNS. CDR3 length: 15 amino acids. V was clipped by 2 bases and J by 0 bases, with 10 bases between them. The CDR3 is CASSEDTKYQETQYF. As DNA, the CDR3 is TGTGCCAGCAGTGAAGACACCAAGTACCAAGAGACCCAGTACTTC. Looking up the rest from reference TRBV25-1 and TRBJ2-5 gives the full variable domain: EADIYQTPRYLVIGTGKKITLECSQTMGHDKMYWYQQDPGMELHLIHYSYGVNSTEKGDLSSESTVSRIRTEHFPLTLESARPSHTSQYLCASSEDTKYQETQYFGPGTRLLVL.

Concerning this clonotype itself: Lacking the conserved final phenylalanine or tryptophan, this CDR3 likely reflects a read error. The gene calls are TRBV10-3 and TRBJ1-1; D is ambiguous. Trimming pared 7 bases from V and 0 bases from J, leaving 12 bases between. This CDR3 comprises 14 residues. Germline V gene lookup returns CDR1 ENHRY and CDR2 SYGVKD. The CDR3 region has the DNA TGTGCCATCAATACAGAGGGCCTGAACACTGAAGCTTTCTTA. Protein product: CAINTEGLNTEAFL.